These 12 T cell receptor beta chains came from one sample sequenced in a study of blood T cell repertoires in COVID-19. TCRdb keeps only in-frame clones here, not all; method: immunoSEQ multiplex PCR. The table lists approximately 64,000 clones, about four fifths of them singletons, with around 0.91% in the top ten. Input material: peripheral blood. These TCRs come from a woman in her seventies with acute or convalescent COVID-19.

The chain links TRBV19 to TRBJ1-1; D may be TRBD1 (6 bases). Germline loops: CDR1 LNHDA, CDR2 SQIVND (reference sequence). This CDR3 has 15 residues. V was pared by 5 bases and J by 5 bases, with 18 bases between. CDR3 in DNA: TGTGCCAGTAGTCCATCAGGGGCGGCGATTACTGAAGCTTTCTTT. Protein product: CASSPSGAAITEAFF.

This clone was counted a single time. V and J are TRBV5-4 and TRBJ1-2; possibly TRBD1 for D (5 bases). Germline CDR1 and CDR2: SGHNT and YYREEE (reference sequence). V was shortened by 4 bases and J by 0 bases, with 10 bases between the two germline ends. This CDR3 has 14 residues. CDR3 region: CASSPETANYGYTF. CDR3 in DNA: TGTGCCAGCAGCCCCGAGACAGCTAACTATGGCTACACCTTC.

The V and J genes are TRBV5-1 and TRBJ1-1, with 8 bases aligning to TRBD1. This CDR3 region has 15 residues. The junction had 8 bases not matched to a gene; V was cut back by 3 bases and J by 4 bases. Germline V gene sequence: CDR1 SGHRS, CDR2 YFSETQ. CDR3 coding DNA: TGCGCCAGCAGCTCAAAGACAGGGGTGGGCACTGAAGCTTTCTTT. It encodes CASSSKTGVGTEAFF.

The V gene is TRBV5-4, the J gene TRBJ2-1; TRBD2 matches 8 bases. The V gene end was trimmed by 4 bases and the J gene end by 10 bases; junction bases not matched to a gene: 10. Germline CDR1 and CDR2: SGHNT and YYREEE (reference sequence). The CDR3 is made up of 14 amino acids. The CDR3 nucleotides read TGTGCCAGCAGCGTCGGCGGGACTAGTAAGGAGCAGTTCTTC. Protein sequence: CASSVGGTSKEQFF.

This sequence joins TRBV7-9 and TRBJ2-7; D call uncertain. V shed 6 bases and J shed 0 bases, with 24 bases lying between them. The length of the CDR3 is 18 residues. Germline-derived CDR1 and CDR2 are SEHNR and FQNEAQ (reference sequence). The CDR3 spells CASRRSNLSNPSSYEQYF. For the CDR3, the DNA is TGTGCCAGCAGGAGGAGTAACTTAAGTAACCCTAGCTCCTACGAGCAGTACTTC. Full variable domain (remainder filled in from reference TRBV7-9 and TRBJ2-7): DTGVSQNPRHKITKRGQNVTFRCDPISEHNRLYWYRQTLGQGPEFLTYFQNEAQLEKSRLLSDRFSAERPKGSFSTLEIQRTEQGDSAMYLCASRRSNLSNPSSYEQYFGPGTRLTVT.

This rearrangement joins TRBV9 to TRBJ1-1; D gene unclear. The V gene's germline CDR1 is SGDLS and CDR2 YYNGEE. The CDR3 runs to 11 residues. V shed 0 bases and J shed 8 bases, with 5 bases lying between them. The CDR3 protein is CASSVGQEAFF. The CDR3 DNA reads as TGTGCCAGCAGCGTAGGGCAAGAAGCTTTCTTT.

This clone was found once. This sequence joins TRBV28 and TRBJ1-1; weak D call: TRBD1 (6 bases). CDR3 size: 13 residues. Germline assignment: CDR1 MDHEN and CDR2 SYDVKM. Trimming left V 6 bases short and J 1 base short, with 9 bases between. CDR3 region: CASRPDRNTEAFF. CDR3 sequence (DNA): TGTGCCAGCAGACCGGACAGGAACACTGAAGCTTTCTTT.

The chain recombines TRBV5-1 with TRBJ2-7; 8 nucleotides match TRBD2. CDR1 and CDR2 (germline): SGHRS, YFSETQ. J lost 4 bases, V lost 1 base, and 7 bases had no gene match. The CDR3 runs 15 residues. This CDR3 reads CASSLYAGGGYEQYF. The CDR3 coding sequence is TGCGCCAGCAGCTTGTACGCGGGAGGAGGGTACGAGCAGTACTTC. Combining the CDR3 with reference TRBV5-1 and TRBJ2-7 gives the whole variable domain KAGVTQTPRYLIKTRGQQVTLSCSPISGHRSVSWYQQTPGQGLQFLFEYFSETQRNKGNFPGRFSGRQFSNSRSEMNVSTLELGDSALYLCASSLYAGGGYEQYFGPGTRLTVT.

CDR3 DNA: TGTGCCAGCATGGGGGGGGGAAACTATGGCTACACCTTC. Its translation is CASMGGGNYGYTF. The chain links TRBV6-5 to TRBJ1-2; a weak D match, TRBD1 (5 bases). This CDR3 is built from 13 residues. Germline V lookup: CDR1 MNHEY, CDR2 SVGAGI. V lost 7 bases and J 2 bases, leaving 11 bases between the germline ends.

This clone appeared a single time. This chain uses TRBV2 with TRBJ1-5, with D unresolved. The CDR3 runs to 13 residues. Trimming removed 1 base from V and 11 bases from J, with 12 bases in between. Germline loops: CDR1 SNHLY, CDR2 FYNNEI. The chain's CDR3 is CASSEENPGAQHF. CDR3 DNA sequence: TGTGCCAGCAGTGAAGAGAATCCGGGAGCCCAGCATTTT.

This chain connects TRBV14 to TRBJ2-5, with 7 bases aligning to TRBD2. Germline V gives CDR1 SGHDN, CDR2 FVKESK. The CDR3 consists of 16 residues. Losses at the gene ends were 1 base for V and 4 bases for J; bases not matched to a gene: 9. CDR3 DNA: TGTGCCAGCAGCCAAGGACGGGGGGAAGGAGGAGAGACCCAGTACTTC. This codes for CASSQGRGEGGETQYF.

The V call is TRBV19, the J call TRBJ1-1, with 7 bases fitting TRBD1. The CDR3 runs 14 residues. The germline CDR1 and CDR2 sequences are LNHDA and SQIVND (reference sequence). V gave up 3 bases and J gave up 1 base; unmatched junction bases: 2. CDR3 nucleotide sequence: TGTGCCAGTAGTATTGGGGACAGGAACACTGAAGCTTTCTTT. Translated, it gives CASSIGDRNTEAFF.